Listed below are T cell receptor beta chains from one sample, sequenced in a study of siplizumab effects on memory and regulatory T cells. Only in-frame clones appear in the TCRdb table, and some are missing; sequencing was by immunoSEQ multiplex PCR. Of about 13,000 clones detected, approximately 49% appear once; the ten largest clones hold roughly 8.7%. Their specific antigens are unknown. The sample was CFSE-low (dividing) CD4+ T cells sorted from an allogeneic mixed lymphocyte reaction. These receptors were collected from a human donor in good health; the cells came from an allogeneic mixed lymphocyte reaction. CDR3s include the opening cysteine and the closing phenylalanine or tryptophan. D genes are given only for firm matches. Size is stated for part of the rows, as once, few or many counts, or as a class when the clone is expanded.

d_call clone_size v_call cdr3_aa
TRBD1 medium-sized TRBV19 CASMTTRDRNQPQHF
. . TRBV4-1 CASSRGGNYGYTF
TRBD2 . TRBV4-1 CASSRQALAGETQYF
TRBD1 . TRBV19 CASSVTGGSNQPQHF
. few TRBV19 CASSIGKDTQYF
TRBD1 . TRBV6-6 CASSYLGQGTEAFF
. few TRBV15 CATSRDSRGNQPQHF
. . TRBV5-6 CASSLPGRNYGYTF
. . TRBV30 CAWGQATSTDTQYF
. few TRBV11-1 CASSRRDTIYF
. once TRBV2 CASSVMDYSVPAYEQYF
TRBD1 . TRBV30 CAWSRLTGGGYGYTF
. few TRBV15 CATSRGEVTEQYF
TRBD2 . TRBV27 CASSFGRVGKTQYF
. . TRBV5-1 CASSLGLGATYEQYF
. . TRBV6-6 CASSYSIGTDTQYF
. . TRBV7-3 CASSITRGSEQFF
TRBD2 few TRBV28 CASILAGGSQETQYF
. . TRBV7-8 CASSSWSYEQYF
TRBD2 few TRBV7-9 CASSLGSGVETQYF
TRBD2 . TRBV11-3 CASSSRTSGTSTDTQYF
TRBD1 . TRBV6-5 CASSYSSAGGYGYTF
TRBD2 . TRBV11-3 CASSPRPIGEGLPDTQYF
TRBD2 . TRBV28 CATKTSHKYNEQFF
. . TRBV11-1 CASSLGYSSYNEQFF
. . TRBV5-8 CASSPLGISPGNTIYF
TRBD1 . TRBV7-9 CASSLMGTGGGYTF
. few TRBV30 CAWSVQGSQPQHF